Given below is one TCR beta chain in context. What it recognizes is unknown. The record originates from a study of memory CD4+ T cells and cytomegalovirus serostatus. Study-wide results and limits: Each of approximately 69 CMV-associated TCRbeta sequences occurred in one to five individuals. Repertoires predicted CMV serostatus with median bootstrapped AUC of 0.95. Suggested: most of the CMV-linked TCR signature lies in CD4+ memory cells.

This CDR3 comprises 12 residues. Per germline, CDR1 SQVTM and CDR2 ANQGSEA. V lost 5 bases and J 2 bases, leaving 10 bases between the germline ends. The assay was immunoSEQ multiplex PCR, and TCRdb's table has in-frame clones only and misses some. The sample records 84,000 or so clones, less than 90% being singletons. The sort gate was single viable CD3+CD4+CD8-CD45RO+ cells for memory CD4+ T cells. After thawing, CD4+ T cells were positively selected. The chain carries TRBV29-1 and TRBJ2-7, with unresolved D. The sequence derives from an adult in good health and CMV-seronegative. The specimen was memory CD4+ T cells from blood. The CDR3 coding sequence is TGCAGCGTTAAAGTGGAAACCTACGAGCAGTACTTC. This translates into CSVKVETYEQYF.